Listed here is a single TCR beta chain. Antigen unknown. This sample stems from a study of PD-1 blockade in classical Hodgkin lymphoma. At the level of the study: Patients were dosed intravenously with nivolumab at 3 mg/kg every 2 weeks. Findings and caveats of the study: Unlike CD8+ TCR diversity, which did not rise significantly by C4D1, CD4+ TCR diversity did. Relative to healthy donors, newly diagnosed patients reportedly had lower baseline TCR diversity, which was reported as lower still in relapsed/refractory patients.

The patients all showed relapse after autologous stem cell transplantation, while their brentuximab vedotin exposure varied. Best responses fell into complete response, partial response or progressive disease. Produced via immunoSEQ multiplex PCR; TCRdb's table is partial and in-frame only. The sample consists of 30,000 to 40,000 clones, 76% of them appearing once. There are 15 residues in the CDR3. Per the germline V gene, CDR1 is SEHNR and CDR2 is FQNEAQ (reference sequence). V was pared by 3 bases and J by 13 bases, with 19 bases between. This chain joins TRBV7-9 and TRBJ2-6; TRBD1 is a possible D gene (6 bases). Sequenced material: peripheral blood mononuclear cells (PBMCs), taken at baseline. The sequence came from a human donor with classical Hodgkin lymphoma. CDR3 coding DNA: TGTGCCAGCAGCTTTGGCGACCGGGACAAGGTTGTCCTGACTTTC. This encodes CASSFGDRDKVVLTF.